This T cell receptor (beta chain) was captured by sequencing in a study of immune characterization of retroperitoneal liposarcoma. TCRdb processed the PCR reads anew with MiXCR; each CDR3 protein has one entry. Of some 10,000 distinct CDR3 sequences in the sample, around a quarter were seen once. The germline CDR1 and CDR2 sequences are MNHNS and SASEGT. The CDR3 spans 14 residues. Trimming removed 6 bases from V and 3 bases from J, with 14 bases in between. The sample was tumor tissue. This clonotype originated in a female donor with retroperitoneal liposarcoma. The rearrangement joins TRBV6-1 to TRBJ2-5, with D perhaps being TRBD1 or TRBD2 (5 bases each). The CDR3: CASSPRRGEETQYF. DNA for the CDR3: TGTGCCAGCAGCCCGCGTCGGGGCGAAGAGACCCAGTACTTC.